These 14 T cell receptor beta chains were sequenced from one sample in a study of beta chain features in type 1 diabetes. Antigens of these TCRs are unknown. As every portion of the isolated RNA was reverse transcribed, the sequencing read expressed TCRB transcripts. Sequencing used immunoSEQ multiplex PCR; TCRdb keeps in-frame clones, though not all of them. Here the sample spans 40,000 or so clones, roughly 70% being singletons. Study-level points and caveats: Within each of all four CD4+ subsets, Type 1 diabetes patients had TCRB CDR3s that were moderately but significantly shorter.

Sequencing was performed on Tregs from blood. Source of these receptors: a young woman with type 1 diabetes.

Comment on this clone: One end of the junction varies from germline; a read error may be responsible. Other DNA sequences in the sample encode the same CDR3. The chain employs TRBV7-9 and TRBJ1-1, with unresolved D. CDR1 and CDR2 from the germline V gene are SEHNR and FQNEAQ (reference sequence). The CDR3 consists of 14 residues. The CDR3 sequence: CASSSQVSNTEAFF. The CDR3 bases are TGCGCCAGCAGCTCGCAGGTCTCGAACACTGAAGCTTTCTTT.

The chain combines TRBV18 with TRBJ2-7; no firm D call. V lost 4 bases to trimming and J lost 3 bases, with 13 bases between them. Germline V lookup: CDR1 KGHSH, CDR2 LQKENI. CDR3 length: 14 amino acids. DNA of the CDR3: TGTGCCAGCTCACGGGCCCCCTTGCACTACGAGCAGTACTTC. Protein product: CASSRAPLHYEQYF.

The V call is TRBV18, the J call TRBJ2-7, with 7 bases aligning to TRBD2. There are 14 residues in the CDR3. Germline V gene data show CDR1 as KGHSH and CDR2 as LQKENI. Unmatched junction bases numbered 8, after V lost 3 bases and J lost 6 bases. For the CDR3, the DNA is TGTGCCAGCTCACCCTCTGACGGGAGGAGCGAGCAGTACTTC. As protein: CASSPSDGRSEQYF.

The chain employs TRBV6-5 and TRBJ2-3; 13 nucleotides align to TRBD2. Germline V gene lookup returns CDR1 MNHEY and CDR2 SVGAGI. V trimming: 5 bases; J trimming: 7 bases; junction bases outside the gene matches: 3. This CDR3 comprises 14 residues. CDR3 amino acids: CASSRLAGGNTQYF. As DNA, the CDR3 is TGTGCCAGCAGTCGACTAGCGGGGGGAAATACGCAGTATTTT.

The CDR3: CASSQAGRAFF. The CDR3 bases are TGTGCCAGCAGCCAAGCAGGGCGGGCTTTCTTT. The genes are TRBV14 and TRBJ1-1, with TRBD1 as a possible D gene (5 bases). The V end lost 1 base, the J end lost 11 bases, and 8 bases lay between the germline ends. The V gene's germline CDR1 is SGHDN and CDR2 FVKESK. CDR3 length equals 11 residues. Using reference TRBV14 and TRBJ1-1 for the parts outside the CDR3, the full variable domain is EAGVTQFPSHSVIEKGQTVTLRCDPISGHDNLYWYRRVMGKEIKFLLHFVKESKQDESGMPNNRFLAERTGGTYSTLKVQPAELEDSGVYFCASSQAGRAFFGQGTRLTVV.

This sequence joins TRBV5-1 and TRBJ1-3; D unclear. Trimming removed 7 bases from V and 4 bases from J, with 12 bases in between. Germline V CDR1 and CDR2: SGHRS, YFSETQ. There are 13 residues in the CDR3. CDR3 region: CASRPQQGNTIYF. The DNA of the CDR3 is TGCGCCAGCCGACCTCAACAGGGAAACACCATATATTTT.

The gene calls are TRBV11-2 and TRBJ1-2; 7 bases are a match to TRBD1. CDR1 and CDR2 (germline): SGHAT, FQNNGV. The V segment lost 1 base and the J segment 4 bases; nucleotides outside the gene matches: 0. CDR3 length equals 13 residues. The CDR3 DNA reads as TGTGCCAGCAGCTTAGGGACAGGCTATGGCTACACCTTC. It specifies CASSLGTGYGYTF.

The CDR3 DNA sequence: TGTGCCAGCAGCTGGGGACTTAATCAGCCCCAGCATTTT. It translates to CASSWGLNQPQHF. This chain joins TRBV7-9 and TRBJ1-5; TRBD1 is a possible D gene (5 bases). This CDR3 region has 13 residues. In germline, CDR1 is SEHNR, CDR2 FQNEAQ (reference sequence). V was pared by 4 bases and J by 4 bases, with 8 bases between.

This clone came up a few times. This chain joins TRBV28 and TRBJ1-1; no clear D. The CDR3 is made up of 13 amino acids. Germline V gene sequence: CDR1 MDHEN, CDR2 SYDVKM. Trimming left V 3 bases short and J 0 bases short, with 5 bases between. Written as DNA, the CDR3 is TGTGCCAGCAGTTTGAGGGTGAACACTGAAGCTTTCTTT. It is translated as CASSLRVNTEAFF. Looking up the rest from reference TRBV28 and TRBJ1-1 gives the full variable domain: DVKVTQSSRYLVKRTGEKVFLECVQDMDHENMFWYRQDPGLGLRLIYFSYDVKMKEKGDIPEGYSVSREKKERFSLILESASTNQTSMYLCASSLRVNTEAFFGQGTRLTVV.

The rearrangement joins TRBV5-1 to TRBJ2-1; TRBD2 matches at 14 bases. Germline assignment: CDR1 SGHRS and CDR2 YFSETQ. The CDR3 has 18 amino acids. Unmatched junction bases numbered 7, after V lost 4 bases and J lost 1 base. CDR3 sequence (DNA): TGCGCCAGCAGCCTGGGACTAGCGGGAGTACCTTCCTACAATGAGCAGTTCTTC. Its translation: CASSLGLAGVPSYNEQFF.

V and J are TRBV7-2 and TRBJ2-5, with D maybe TRBD2 (5 bases). TRBJ2-7 matches the DNA end more closely, so the J call is doubtful. This CDR3 region has 16 residues. Germline CDR1 and CDR2: SGHTA and FQGNSA. CDR3 DNA sequence: TGTGCCAGCTCCCCTGGTGGACTGCAAAGCTCCTACGAGCAGTACTTC. Translated, it gives CASSPGGLQSSYEQYF.

This clone came up a few times. The chain combines TRBV7-2 with TRBJ1-1; D is ambiguous. This CDR3 comprises 13 residues. Trimming stripped 5 bases from V and 5 bases from J, with 12 bases between. CDR1 and CDR2 from the germline V gene are SGHTA and FQGNSA. Written as DNA, the CDR3 is TGTGCCAGCAGCCCCTTGTTCAGGACTGAAGCTTTCTTT. This encodes CASSPLFRTEAFF.

The CDR3 DNA follows: TGCGCCAGCAGCCGCTCTAGTGAGCAGTTCTTC. Protein sequence: CASSRSSEQFF. V is TRBV5-1 and J is TRBJ2-1; D not certain. CDR1 and CDR2 from the germline V gene are SGHRS and YFSETQ. The CDR3 extends over 11 amino acids. Trimming pared 4 bases from V and 9 bases from J, leaving 8 bases between.

V and J are TRBV20-1 and TRBJ1-2; a weak D match, TRBD1 (5 bases). With 6 bases removed from V and 4 bases from J, the gap between germline ends came to 9 bases. Germline CDR1 DFQATT, CDR2 SNEGSKA (reference sequence). CDR3 length equals 11 residues. This CDR3 is CSASGTYGYTF. As DNA, the CDR3 is TGCAGTGCAAGCGGGACCTATGGCTACACCTTC.